The 21 T cell receptor beta chains reported below all come from one sample, sequenced in a study of shared clonotypes between healthy human individuals. Naive-designated CD8 cells lacked CD45RO, were positively enriched for CCR7, and omitted terminally differentiated effector memory CD45RA+ cells. Assay: immunoSEQ multiplex PCR; the TCRdb copy retains only in-frame clones and omits some. This sample has about 2.2 million clones, with just under 95% found just once. The sample taken for sequencing was naive CD8+ T cells from PBMCs. These receptor sequences come from a man aged 18 to 29 in good health. Some clones in this sample may be carry-over from other donors' samples.

The chain employs TRBV6-5 and TRBJ1-2, with 7 bases that match TRBD1. This CDR3 comprises 13 residues. Trimming cost V 6 bases and J 7 bases; bases outside gene matches: 8. CDR1 MNHEY and CDR2 SVGAGI come from the germline V gene. This CDR3 is CASSRDREGGYTF. In nucleotides, the CDR3 is TGTGCCAGCAGCCGAGACAGGGAGGGTGGCTACACCTTC.

This chain links TRBV6-1 with TRBJ1-3, with D possibly matching TRBD1 (5 bases). V lost 7 bases, J lost 4 bases, and 17 bases lay in between. Looked up from germline, CDR1 is MNHNS and CDR2 is SASEGT. CDR3 size: 15 residues. CDR3: CASTRDSWAGNTIYF. CDR3 bases: TGTGCCAGCACACGGGACTCTTGGGCAGGAAACACCATATATTTT.

As for this clone: Other DNA sequences in the same sample also yield this CDR3. The J gene is TRBJ2-2, the V gene TRBV29-1; tentatively, D is TRBD1 or TRBD2 (6 bases each). V lost 5 bases and J 6 bases, leaving 10 bases between the germline ends. CDR1 and CDR2 from the germline V gene are SQVTM and ANQGSEA. The CDR3 loop spans 12 amino acids. CDR3 sequence (DNA): TGCAGCGTTCGAGGGGGGCCCGGGGAGCTGTTTTTT. It translates to CSVRGGPGELFF.

The chain combines TRBV19 with TRBJ2-1, with 13 bases aligning to TRBD2. Germline lookup yields CDR1 LNHDA and CDR2 SQIVND (reference sequence). CDR3 length: 17 residues. Trimming at V came to 3 bases and at J to 4 bases, leaving 6 bases not matched to a gene. The CDR3 DNA reads TGTGCCAGTAGTATTTGGACTAGCGGGAGTAGTTACAATGAGCAGTTCTTC. Encoded protein: CASSIWTSGSSYNEQFF.

CDR3 amino acids: CASSRTSSSYEQYF. CDR3 coding DNA: TGTGCCAGCAGCCGGACTAGCTCCTCCTACGAGCAGTACTTC. The chain carries TRBV11-2 and TRBJ2-7; TRBD2 agrees at 8 bases. Trimming took 5 bases from V and 0 from J; bases not matched to a gene: 3. The CDR3 length is 14 residues. The germline V gene has CDR1 SGHAT and CDR2 FQNNGV.

This clone was seen a handful of times. The chain has TRBV30 and TRBJ1-1; D is perhaps TRBD1 (5 bases). The CDR3 covers 13 residues. V lost 8 bases, J lost 4 bases, and 17 bases lay in between. CDR1 is GTSNPN, CDR2 SVGIG, per germline (reference sequence). CDR3 sequence (DNA): TGTGCCGGCGACCACGGGGGGAGCACTGAAGCTTTCTTT. Protein sequence: CAGDHGGSTEAFF.

The chain couples TRBV28 to TRBJ1-2, with TRBD1 as a possible D gene (6 bases). This CDR3 is built from 14 residues. CDR1 MDHEN and CDR2 SYDVKM come from the germline V gene. The V end lost 7 bases, the J end lost 7 bases, and 19 bases lay between the germline ends. CDR3 loop: CASTRDIRFGGYTF. The CDR3 bases are TGTGCCAGCACCAGGGACATTCGTTTTGGTGGCTACACCTTC.

The chain employs TRBV4-1 and TRBJ1-1, with D perhaps matching TRBD1 (6 bases). The CDR3 has 12 amino acids. Trimming stripped 4 bases from V and 10 bases from J, with 13 bases between. The germline CDR1 and CDR2 sequences are MGHRA and YSYEKL. CDR3 coding DNA: TGCGCCAGCAGCCCCGGGGGGGGGCGAGCTTTCTTT. It translates to CASSPGGGRAFF.

V is TRBV15 and J is TRBJ1-3; no clear D gene. V shed 0 bases and J shed 0 bases, with 3 bases lying between them. Germline CDR1 reads LNHNV; CDR2 reads YYDKDF (reference sequence). This CDR3 is 14 amino acids long. For the CDR3, the DNA is TGTGCCACCAGCAGAGAATTCTCTGGAAACACCATATATTTT. Translated, it gives CATSREFSGNTIYF.

The V call is TRBV4-2, the J call TRBJ2-5; 14 bases agree with TRBD2. The DNA end favors TRBJ2-7, so the J call may be wrong. Germline CDR1 LGHNA, CDR2 YNFKEQ. The CDR3 is 16 residues long. This CDR3 is CASSQGLAGDYYEQYF. CDR3 nucleotide sequence: TGTGCCAGCAGCCAGGGACTAGCGGGAGACTACTACGAGCAGTACTTC.

The V gene is TRBV5-6, the J gene TRBJ2-7; perhaps TRBD2 as D (6 bases). The CDR3 is 14 amino acids. Between the trimmed V and J ends, which lost 2 bases and 2 bases, there was a span of 11 bases. Germline CDR1 and CDR2: SGHDT and YYEEEE. DNA for the CDR3: TGTGCCAGCAGCTTAGGGGAGGCGACCTACGAGCAGTACTTC. It yields the protein CASSLGEATYEQYF.

J is TRBJ1-2 and V is TRBV28; D is ambiguous. CDR3 length: 20 residues. Germline CDR1 is MDHEN and CDR2 is SYDVKM. Trimming pared 2 bases from V and 4 bases from J, leaving 29 bases between. CDR3 bases: TGTGCCAGCAGTTTAAGACGTCGGAACATTAATCGCCAACCCTCCTATGGCTACACCTTC. Translated, it gives CASSLRRRNINRQPSYGYTF.

The J gene is TRBJ2-7, the V gene TRBV15; D is uncertain. Germline V gives CDR1 LNHNV, CDR2 YYDKDF (reference sequence). Trimming removed 5 bases from V and 3 bases from J, with 11 bases in between. This CDR3 has 13 amino acids. DNA for the CDR3: TGTGCCACCAGCGAGGTAGAAAACTACGAGCAGTACTTC. Amino acid sequence: CATSEVENYEQYF.

The J gene is TRBJ2-7, the V gene TRBV28, with TRBD1 identical over 8 bases. There are 14 residues in the CDR3. Germline lookup yields CDR1 MDHEN and CDR2 SYDVKM. V gave up 5 bases and J gave up 4 bases; unmatched junction bases: 7. The CDR3 DNA reads TGTGCCAGCAGTCTCGGGACAGGTCTGTACGAGCAGTACTTC. This gives the protein CASSLGTGLYEQYF.

V gene TRBV7-6 combines with J gene TRBJ2-1; 10 positions agree with TRBD2. The germline V gene has CDR1 SGHVS and CDR2 FNYEAQ. This CDR3 region has 16 residues. After removal of 7 bases from V and 5 bases from J, the junction contained 11 bases not matched to a gene. The CDR3 loop reads CASNSALAGENNEQFF. The CDR3 DNA follows: TGTGCCAGCAACTCAGCGCTAGCGGGAGAAAACAATGAGCAGTTCTTC.

As regards this clone: Within the sample, other DNA sequences also encode this same CDR3. The rearrangement uses TRBV28 and TRBJ1-1; 8 bases align to TRBD1. V dropped 5 bases and J dropped 1; count of bases not matched to a gene: 6. CDR3 length: 15 amino acids. CDR1 is MDHEN, CDR2 SYDVKM, per germline. The CDR3 region has the DNA TGTGCCAGCAGTCCCCGGACAGGGAGGAACACTGAAGCTTTCTTT. Translation gives CASSPRTGRNTEAFF. Based on the CDR3 plus reference TRBV28 and TRBJ1-1, the full variable domain is DVKVTQSSRYLVKRTGEKVFLECVQDMDHENMFWYRQDPGLGLRLIYFSYDVKMKEKGDIPEGYSVSREKKERFSLILESASTNQTSMYLCASSPRTGRNTEAFFGQGTRLTVV.

The chain couples TRBV11-2 to TRBJ1-4; 9 bases agree with TRBD1. The CDR3 covers 14 residues. Trimming at V came to 3 bases and at J to 7 bases, leaving 3 bases not matched to a gene. Germline lookup yields CDR1 SGHAT and CDR2 FQNNGV. CDR3 region: CASSFRDRVEKLFF. The CDR3 DNA follows: TGTGCCAGCAGCTTCCGGGACAGGGTTGAAAAACTGTTTTTT.

This clone was seen once. The chain joins TRBV18 to TRBJ1-5; no clear D gene. Trimming pared 3 bases from V and 7 bases from J, leaving 7 bases between. The germline V gene has CDR1 KGHSH and CDR2 LQKENI. CDR3 length: 12 residues. CDR3 residues: CASSPVAQPQHF. CDR3 coding DNA: TGTGCCAGCTCACCCGTTGCGCAGCCCCAGCATTTT.

This chain uses TRBV19 with TRBJ2-5, with 10 bases matching TRBD2. The V gene's germline CDR1 is LNHDA and CDR2 SQIVND (reference sequence). The CDR3 runs 16 residues. Trimming removed 5 bases from V and 0 bases from J; junction bases left unmatched: 6. The CDR3 spells CASSSWTSGNQETQYF. In DNA form, the CDR3 reads TGTGCCAGTAGTTCCTGGACTAGCGGAAACCAAGAGACCCAGTACTTC.

The chain recombines TRBV28 with TRBJ2-3, with TRBD2 as a possible D gene (5 bases). This CDR3 contains 14 residues. V was trimmed by 3 bases and J by 5 bases, leaving 12 bases between them. From germline, CDR1 is MDHEN and CDR2 SYDVKM. The CDR3 DNA reads as TGTGCCAGCAGTTTGTTGGGCGAGGGAGATACGCAGTATTTT. Translated, it gives CASSLLGEGDTQYF. Filled out from reference TRBV28 and TRBJ2-3, the complete variable domain reads DVKVTQSSRYLVKRTGEKVFLECVQDMDHENMFWYRQDPGLGLRLIYFSYDVKMKEKGDIPEGYSVSREKKERFSLILESASTNQTSMYLCASSLLGEGDTQYFGPGTRLTVL.

The V gene is TRBV7-9, the J gene TRBJ2-7; D is perhaps TRBD1 (5 bases). The germline CDR1 and CDR2 sequences are SEHNR and FQNEAQ (reference sequence). V shed 3 bases and J shed 7 bases, with 16 bases lying between them. The CDR3 is made up of 14 amino acids. CDR3 sequence: CASSFWPSQGEQYF. For the CDR3, the DNA is TGTGCCAGCAGCTTCTGGCCCTCTCAGGGTGAGCAGTACTTC.